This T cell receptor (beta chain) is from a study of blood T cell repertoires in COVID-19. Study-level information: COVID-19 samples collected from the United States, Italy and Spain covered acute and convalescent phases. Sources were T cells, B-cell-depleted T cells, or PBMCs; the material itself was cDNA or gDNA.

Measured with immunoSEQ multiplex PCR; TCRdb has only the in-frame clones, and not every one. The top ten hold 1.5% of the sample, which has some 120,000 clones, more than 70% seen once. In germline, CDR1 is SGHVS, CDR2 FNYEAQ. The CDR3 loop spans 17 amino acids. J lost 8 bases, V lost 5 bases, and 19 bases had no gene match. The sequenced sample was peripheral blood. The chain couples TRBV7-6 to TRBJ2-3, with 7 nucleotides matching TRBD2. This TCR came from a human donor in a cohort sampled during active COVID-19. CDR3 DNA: TGTGCCAGCAGCAAAGCCTACGGGGAGGGCCGATCTGGTACGCAGTATTTT. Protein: CASSKAYGEGRSGTQYF.